This T cell receptor beta chain is from a study of blood T cells in healthy people across ages (dated by TCRdb to 2013 to 2016). In the study overall: Template switching captured roughly one uniquely barcoded TCR beta cDNA molecule per two T cells in model experiments. Using deep sequencing normalized with unique cDNA molecular identifiers, the study measured how TCR beta repertoire diversity changes with age. Donors were grouped into four age groups: young (average about 15 years), middle-aged (under 40), aged (roughly 67) and long-lived (about 90). To avoid experimental bias, donors of different ages were randomly spread across the sequencing lanes. The study analyzed two additional independent replicas of 1 million unique cDNA reads from the same blood draw for two donors, one aged 18 to 29 and one aged 80 or older.

Receptors were amplified or captured by 5' RACE. TCRdb lists the instrument as Illumina HiSeq 2500. A second roughly 7 to 12 cycle PCR used a sample-barcoded 5' primer and a J-beta primer mix. Each TCR beta cDNA molecule received a unique molecular identifier from a template-switch 5' adaptor carrying 12 random nucleotides. At least 2.5 million CDR3-containing paired-end reads were obtained from each sample. First-strand cDNA was synthesized from all RNA with the Mint cDNA synthesis kit, primed by a TRBC-specific oligonucleotide. Following uracil-DNA glycosylase treatment, a first 18-cycle PCR with universal primers M1SS and BC2_uni_R was performed on all cDNA. The paper's data handling went like this. Normalization of each sample was performed by random selection of 1 million high-quality reads, each carrying a distinct molecular identifier. Instead of being binned into consensus sequences, reads with shared molecular identifiers were discarded. MiTCR, with a Q25 quality threshold and the strictest error-elimination algorithm, was used for CDR3 identification, clonotype clustering and error correction. A nonparametric unseen species model using Euler transformation provided a lower-bound estimate of total TCR beta diversity. Starting from the raw public reads, TCRdb applied fastp trimming at Q25, assembled clones with MiXCR and retained in-frame beta chains. Rows with one shared CDR3 protein collapse into an entry with the most common genes and DNA. The V and J calls and clone size come from TCRdb's table, not from the authors' own analysis. The sample has some 1.4 million distinct CDR3 sequences on record, approximately 40% of them singletons. Approximately 7.9% of the sample lies in the top ten.

General conclusions and limits of the study: Because profiling used bulk unsorted PBMCs, naive and antigen-experienced compartments could not be compared conclusively. The long-lived group showed more naive CD4+ T cells, fewer expanded clones and increased TCR diversity than the aged group, suggesting age selection. The CMV infection status of donors was not known, potentially confounding age-related changes in expanded clonotypes. As age increased, observed TCR beta diversity per million T cells dropped in a roughly linear way, and a significant reduction was already evident by age around 41. A strong correlation was found between observed TCR beta diversity and the percentage of naive T cells measured by flow cytometry. Estimates of total diversity from one million sequenced T cells were regarded as lower bounds and underestimates.

In this sample, this clonotype turned up a few times. Its antigen remains unidentified. Base qualities are not at hand, and no much larger clone is one base apart. CDR1 is given as SGHVS and CDR2 as FNYEAQ, both from the germline V gene. V and J lose 1 base and 5 bases, and a span of 13 bases separates them. The cysteine opens and the phenylalanine closes a CDR3 of 15 amino acids. Only the CDR3 portion is preserved as DNA: 45 bases, with reading frame beginning at the first base. The donors were 40 or so Caucasian individuals from Russia, aged 6 to 90 years, who were systemically healthy. Each donor gave 9 to 10 milliliters of peripheral blood, collected into EDTA-treated Vacutainer tubes. Ficoll-Paque density-gradient centrifugation was used to isolate PBMCs, with at least 6.5 million per sample. Total RNA was extracted from PBMCs with Trizol reagent, with at least 5 micrograms obtained per sample. For every donor, an aliquot of PBMCs went through flow cytometry to measure the percentages of naive CD45RAhigh/CD27high T cells.

The sequenced material came from blood. The TCR originated in a woman under 30 in good health. This receptor chain uses TRBV7-6 and TRBJ2-3; the D gene cannot be resolved beyond TRBD1 or TRBD2, each matching 6 bases. The CDR3 is CASSLGPGAGDTQYF. The nucleotide sequence is given as TGTGCCAGCAGCTTAGGTCCGGGGGCGGGAGATACGCAGTATTTT.